The clone carrying this T cell receptor (beta chain) came up a few times. No antigen is known for it. PCR was performed a second time for roughly 7 to 12 cycles using a sample-barcoded 5' primer and a J-beta primer mix. MiXCR, applied by TCRdb to the 5' RACE reads, yields one record per CDR3 protein. This table holds hundreds of thousands of distinct CDR3 sequences, roughly 43% found once. The data derive from a study of blood T cells in healthy people across ages. Study-level points and caveats: The CMV status of each donor remained undetermined, and this could have confounded shifts in expanded clonotypes. Age brought a roughly linear fall in TCR beta diversity measured per million T cells.

V shed 4 bases, J shed 4 bases, and the junction held 12 bases outside the gene matches. CDR1 is LGHNA and CDR2 is YNFKEQ in the germline V gene. This CDR3 has 16 residues. The sequence came from an elderly man in good health. Sequencing input: blood. This chain connects TRBV4-2 to TRBJ2-7; 8 bases match TRBD2. The CDR3 region has the DNA TGTGCCAGCAGCCGCGAGTCGGGACTAGTATTATACGAGCAGTACTTC. Its protein product is CASSRESGLVLYEQYF.